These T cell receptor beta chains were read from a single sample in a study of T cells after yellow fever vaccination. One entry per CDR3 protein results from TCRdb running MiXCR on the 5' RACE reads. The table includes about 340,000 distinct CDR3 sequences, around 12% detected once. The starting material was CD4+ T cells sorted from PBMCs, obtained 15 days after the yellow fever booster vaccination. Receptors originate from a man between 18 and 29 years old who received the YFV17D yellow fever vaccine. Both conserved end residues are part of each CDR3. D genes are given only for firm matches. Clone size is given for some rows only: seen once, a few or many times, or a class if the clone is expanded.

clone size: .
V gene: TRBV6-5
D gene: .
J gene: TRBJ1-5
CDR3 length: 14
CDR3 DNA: TGTGCCAGCAGGGCCTTCATGGGCAATCAGCCCCAGCATTTT
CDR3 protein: CASRAFMGNQPQHF

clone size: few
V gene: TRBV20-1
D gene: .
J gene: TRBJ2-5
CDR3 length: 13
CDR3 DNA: TGCAGTGCTCCAGGGCTGTACCAAGAGACCCAGTACTTC
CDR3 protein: CSAPGLYQETQYF

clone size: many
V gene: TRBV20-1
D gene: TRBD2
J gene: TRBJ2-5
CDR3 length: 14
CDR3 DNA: TGCAGTGCTGGGACTAGCGGGGGGCCAGAGACCCAGTACTTC
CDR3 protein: CSAGTSGGPETQYF

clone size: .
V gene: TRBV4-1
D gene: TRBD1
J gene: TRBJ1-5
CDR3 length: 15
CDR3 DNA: TGCGCCAGCAGCCAAGCCCGACAGGGGCATCAGCCCCAGCATTTT
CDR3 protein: CASSQARQGHQPQHF

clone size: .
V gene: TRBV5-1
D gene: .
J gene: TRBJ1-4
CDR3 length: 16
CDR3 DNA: TGCGCCAGCAGCTCCGGACAGTCTGCAACTAATGAAAAACTGTTTTTT
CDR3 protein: CASSSGQSATNEKLFF

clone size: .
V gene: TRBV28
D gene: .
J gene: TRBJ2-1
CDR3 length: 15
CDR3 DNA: TGTGCCAGCAGTTCCCAGGGGCGGGGCTACAATGAGCAGTTCTTC
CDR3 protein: CASSSQGRGYNEQFF

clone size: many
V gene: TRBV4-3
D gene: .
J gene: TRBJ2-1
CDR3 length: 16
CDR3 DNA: TGCGCCAGCAGCCTGTCCACAGGGAGCTCCTACAATGAGCAGTTCTTC
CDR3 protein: CASSLSTGSSYNEQFF

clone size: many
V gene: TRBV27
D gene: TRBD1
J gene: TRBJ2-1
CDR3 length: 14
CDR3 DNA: TGTGCCAGCAGTTTGGGACAGGTCTACAATGAGCAGTTCTTC
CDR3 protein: CASSLGQVYNEQFF

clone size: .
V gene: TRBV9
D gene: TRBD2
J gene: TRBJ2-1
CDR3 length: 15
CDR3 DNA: TGTGCCAGCAGCCTATCACTAGCGCGGCCGGGGGAGCAGTTCTTC
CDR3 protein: CASSLSLARPGEQFF

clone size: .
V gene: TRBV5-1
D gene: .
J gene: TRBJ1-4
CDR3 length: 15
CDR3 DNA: TGCGCCAGCAGCTTGGGCCCCCAGGGAAATGAAAAACTGTTTTTT
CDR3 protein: CASSLGPQGNEKLFF

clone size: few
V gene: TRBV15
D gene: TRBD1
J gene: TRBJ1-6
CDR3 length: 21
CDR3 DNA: TGTGCCACCAGCGGATCCCCGAGGGGGCGGGAGGGCAGCTCCTATAATTCACCCCTCCACTTT
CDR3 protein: CATSGSPRGREGSSYNSPLHF

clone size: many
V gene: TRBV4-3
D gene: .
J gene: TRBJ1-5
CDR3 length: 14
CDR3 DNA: TGCGCCAGCAGCCAAGAACGATTCGGTCAGCCCCAGCATTTT
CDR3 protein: CASSQERFGQPQHF

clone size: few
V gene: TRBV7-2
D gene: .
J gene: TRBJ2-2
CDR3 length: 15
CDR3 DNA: TGTGCCAGCAGCTTAGTGCAGTTCGACACCGGGGAGCTGTTTTTT
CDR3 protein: CASSLVQFDTGELFF

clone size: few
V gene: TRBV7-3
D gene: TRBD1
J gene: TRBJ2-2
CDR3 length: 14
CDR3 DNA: TGTGCCAGCAGCTCCGGACAGGGTTCAGGGGAGCTGTTTTTT
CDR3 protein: CASSSGQGSGELFF

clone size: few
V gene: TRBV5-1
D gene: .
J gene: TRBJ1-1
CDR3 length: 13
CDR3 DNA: TGCGCCAGCTCAACCGACGGGAACACTGAAGCTTTCTTT
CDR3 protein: CASSTDGNTEAFF

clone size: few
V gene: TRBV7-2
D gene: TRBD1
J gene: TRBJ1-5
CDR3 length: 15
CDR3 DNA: TGTGCCAGCAGCTTTGCAGGGGGAACGAATCAGCCCCAGCATTTT
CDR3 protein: CASSFAGGTNQPQHF

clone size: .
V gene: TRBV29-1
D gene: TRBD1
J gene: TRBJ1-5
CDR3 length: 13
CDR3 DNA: TGCAGCGTTGGGAGGGGGCTGGATCAGCCCCAGCATTTT
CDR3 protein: CSVGRGLDQPQHF

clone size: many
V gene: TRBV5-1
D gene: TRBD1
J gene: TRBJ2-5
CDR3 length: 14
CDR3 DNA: TGCGCCAGCAGCTCACAGGGGACCCAAGAGACCCAGTACTTC
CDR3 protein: CASSSQGTQETQYF

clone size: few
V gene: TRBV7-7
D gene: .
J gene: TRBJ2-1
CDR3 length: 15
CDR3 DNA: TGTGCTAGCAGCTTAAGCGTACGCTCCTACAATGAGCAGTTCTTC
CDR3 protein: CASSLSVRSYNEQFF

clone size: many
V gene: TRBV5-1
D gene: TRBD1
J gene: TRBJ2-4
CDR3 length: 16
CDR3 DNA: TGCGCCAGCAGCCCCGGACAGGCACTAGCCAAAAACATTCAGTACTTC
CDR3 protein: CASSPGQALAKNIQYF

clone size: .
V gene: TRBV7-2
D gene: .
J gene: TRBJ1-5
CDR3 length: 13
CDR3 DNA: TGTGCCAGCTCGTCAGGGATAGAGCAGCCCCAGCATTTT
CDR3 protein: CASSSGIEQPQHF

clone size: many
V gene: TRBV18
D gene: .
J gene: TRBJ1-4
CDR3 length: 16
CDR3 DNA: TGTGCCAGCTCACTTGACGTTGCGGGCAGGAATGAAAAACTGTTTTTT
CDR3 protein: CASSLDVAGRNEKLFF

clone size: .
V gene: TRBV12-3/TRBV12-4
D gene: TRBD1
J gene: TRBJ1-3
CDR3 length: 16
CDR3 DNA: TGTGCCAGCAGTCCCCAGGGGGCTATCAGCGGAAACACCATATATTTT
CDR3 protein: CASSPQGAISGNTIYF

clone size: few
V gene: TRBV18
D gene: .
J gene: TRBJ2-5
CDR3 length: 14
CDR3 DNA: TGTGCCAGCTCACCAGGCGCCACCCAAGAGACCCAGTACTTC
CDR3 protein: CASSPGATQETQYF

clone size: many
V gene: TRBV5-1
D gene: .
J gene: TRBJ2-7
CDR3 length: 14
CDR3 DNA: TGCGCCAGCAGCCCCGGGACGGACTTATCGGAGCAGTACTTC
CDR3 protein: CASSPGTDLSEQYF

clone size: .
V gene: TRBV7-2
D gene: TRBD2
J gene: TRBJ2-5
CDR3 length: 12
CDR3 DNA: TGTGCCAGCAGCCGACTAGCGGGGGGGCCTGGGTTC
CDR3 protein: CASSRLAGGPGF

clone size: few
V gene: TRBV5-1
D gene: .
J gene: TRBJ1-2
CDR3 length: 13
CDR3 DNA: TGCGCCAGCAGCTTGAACAGCAACTATGGCTACACCTTC
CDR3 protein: CASSLNSNYGYTF

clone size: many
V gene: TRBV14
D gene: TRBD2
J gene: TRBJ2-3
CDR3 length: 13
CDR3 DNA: TGTGCCAGTGGACTAGCGGGGACAGATACGCAGTATTTT
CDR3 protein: CASGLAGTDTQYF

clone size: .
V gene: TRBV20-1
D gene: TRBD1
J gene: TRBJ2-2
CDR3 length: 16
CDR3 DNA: TGCAGTGCTAGACCAGGACAGGGAGCGAACACCGGGGAGCTGTTTTTT
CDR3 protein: CSARPGQGANTGELFF

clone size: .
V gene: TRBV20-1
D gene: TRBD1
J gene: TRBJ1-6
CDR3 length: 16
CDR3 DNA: TGCAGTGCTAGAGCGACGGACAGGGGGCGGAATTCACCCCTCCACTTT
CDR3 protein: CSARATDRGRNSPLHF

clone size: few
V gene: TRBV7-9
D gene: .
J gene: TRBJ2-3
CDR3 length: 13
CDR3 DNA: TGTGCCAGCAGCTTAGAGTCAGAAGATACGCAGTATTTT
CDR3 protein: CASSLESEDTQYF

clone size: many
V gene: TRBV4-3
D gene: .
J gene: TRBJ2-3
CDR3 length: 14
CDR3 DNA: TGCGCCAGCAGCCAAGATCCAGGGACAGATACGCAGTATTTT
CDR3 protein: CASSQDPGTDTQYF

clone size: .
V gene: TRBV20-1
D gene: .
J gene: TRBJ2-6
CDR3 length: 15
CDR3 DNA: TGCAGTGCTCCCCCGCCTTTATCTGGGGCCAACGTCCTGACTTTC
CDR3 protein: CSAPPPLSGANVLTF

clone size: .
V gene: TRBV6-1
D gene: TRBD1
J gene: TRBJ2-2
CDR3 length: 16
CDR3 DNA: TGTGCCAGCCAAAGGCCGACAGGGGGCAGTTCCGGGGAGCTGTTTTTT
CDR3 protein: CASQRPTGGSSGELFF

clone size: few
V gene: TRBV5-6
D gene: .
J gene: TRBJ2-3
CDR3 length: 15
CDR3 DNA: TGTGCCAGCAGCTCTCCGAGCCGAACCACAGATACGCAGTATTTT
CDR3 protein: CASSSPSRTTDTQYF

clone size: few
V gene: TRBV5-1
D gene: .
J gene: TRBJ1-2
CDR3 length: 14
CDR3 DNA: TGCGCCAGCAGCTTGGCGGCCGGGGTCGGTGGCTACACCTTC
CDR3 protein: CASSLAAGVGGYTF

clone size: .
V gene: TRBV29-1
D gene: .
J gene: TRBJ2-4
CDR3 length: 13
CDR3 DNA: TGCAGCGTTGTACCCGGGGCCAAAAACATTCAGTACTTC
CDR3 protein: CSVVPGAKNIQYF